These 6 T cell receptor beta chains originate from one sample sequenced in a study of response to subunit inactivated influenza vaccine. TCRdb re-called the RT-PCR reads with MiXCR, one entry per CDR3 protein. The sample includes 450,000 to 700,000 distinct CDR3 sequences, around 13% seen only once; the top ten take around 10%. Sequenced material: PBMCs from blood, taken roughly 13 days after vaccination. The receptors shown here come from a middle-aged man who received an inactivated influenza vaccine.

The chain employs TRBV4-3 and TRBJ2-7, with D maybe TRBD2 (6 bases). This CDR3 is 15 amino acids long. Trimming left V 3 bases short and J 4 bases short, with 16 bases between. Germline values: CDR1 LGHNA, CDR2 YSLEER. This chain's CDR3 is CASSQERGLLYEQYF. The CDR3 DNA reads as TGCGCCAGCAGCCAGGAAAGGGGACTTTTATACGAGCAGTACTTC.

This clonotype was seen more than once but under ten times. The chain joins TRBV6-5 to TRBJ2-1; 7 bases line up with TRBD2. V lost 2 bases, J lost 2 bases, and 3 bases stayed unmatched. Germline CDR1 and CDR2: MNHEY and SVGAGI. The CDR3 sequence is 15 residues long. CDR3 sequence: CASSYQAGAYNEQFF. The CDR3 coding sequence is TGTGCCAGCAGTTACCAGGCGGGAGCCTACAATGAGCAGTTCTTC.

This clonotype was counted only a few times. The chain uses TRBV15 and TRBJ2-1; no clear D gene. The V gene lost 5 bases and the J gene lost 1 base, with 9 bases spanning the gap. This CDR3 contains 14 residues. The germline CDR1 and CDR2 sequences are LNHNV and YYDKDF (reference sequence). The CDR3 here is CATSPQTSYNEQFF. The CDR3 DNA sequence: TGTGCCACCAGCCCGCAGACTTCCTACAATGAGCAGTTCTTC.

The rearrangement uses TRBV15 and TRBJ2-3; D unclear. CDR1 and CDR2 from the germline V gene are LNHNV and YYDKDF (reference sequence). V lost 1 base, J lost 1 base, and 15 bases lay in between. This CDR3 comprises 17 residues. CDR3 in amino acids: CATSRAPPSAGTDTQYF. The CDR3 coding sequence is TGTGCCACCAGCAGAGCCCCCCCTTCGGCGGGCACAGATACGCAGTATTTT.

The chain carries TRBV7-2 and TRBJ2-4; D uncertain. Germline CDR1 and CDR2: SGHTA and FQGNSA. V lost 1 base and J lost 0, with 7 bases in between. The CDR3 extends over 15 amino acids. CDR3 in DNA: TGTGCCAGCAGCTTAGTAGGTCTAGCCAAAAACATTCAGTACTTC. Encoded protein: CASSLVGLAKNIQYF.

V gene TRBV7-3 combines with J gene TRBJ2-3, with 9 positions matching TRBD2. The germline V gene has CDR1 SGHTA and CDR2 FQGTGA. Losses at the gene ends were 2 bases for V and 11 bases for J; bases not matched to a gene: 8. The CDR3 loop spans 14 amino acids. CDR3 DNA: TGTGCCAGCAGCTTAGGCCTAGCGGGATTTATGCAGTATTTT. This encodes CASSLGLAGFMQYF. Variable domain in full (rest from reference TRBV7-3 and TRBJ2-3): GAGVSQTPSNKVTEKGKYVELRCDPISGHTALYWYRQSLGQGPEFLIYFQGTGAADDSGLPNDRFFAVRPEGSVSTLKIQRTERGDSAVYLCASSLGLAGFMQYFGPGTRLTVL.